The 10 T cell receptor beta chains given below trace back to one sample, sequenced in a study of T cells after yellow fever vaccination. TCRdb re-analysed the 5' RACE reads in MiXCR, keeping a single row per CDR3 protein. The table has about 260,000 distinct CDR3 sequences, 10% to 15% seen once. The starting material was CD4+ T cells sorted from PBMCs, obtained 45 days after the yellow fever booster vaccination. The receptors come from a man aged 30 to 45 who received the YFV17D yellow fever vaccine.

This clonotype has more than one count but fewer than ten. J is TRBJ2-2 and V is TRBV20-1; 13 nucleotides match TRBD2. CDR3 length: 16 residues. The junction had 8 bases not matched to a gene; V was cut back by 3 bases and J by 7 bases. The germline CDR1 and CDR2 sequences are DFQATT and SNEGSKA (reference sequence). CDR3 residues: CSASTSGRARSGELFF. CDR3 nucleotides: TGCAGTGCTAGTACTAGCGGGAGGGCCAGAAGCGGGGAGCTGTTTTTT.

This clonotype was picked up a small number of times. The J gene is TRBJ2-3, the V gene TRBV7-2; 9 positions agree with TRBD2. Germline V gene lookup returns CDR1 SGHTA and CDR2 FQGNSA. The junction had 4 bases not matched to a gene; V was cut back by 3 bases and J by 0 bases. CDR3 length equals 16 residues. In nucleotides, the CDR3 is TGTGCCAGCAGCTTTAGCGGGAGCTACAGCACAGATACGCAGTATTTT. This gives the protein CASSFSGSYSTDTQYF. The complete variable domain, with remaining parts taken from reference TRBV7-2 and TRBJ2-3, reads GAGVSQSPSNKVTEKGKDVELRCDPISGHTALYWYRQSLGQGLEFLIYFQGNSAPDKSGLPSDRFSAERTGGSVSTLTIQRTQQEDSAVYLCASSFSGSYSTDTQYFGPGTRLTVL.

This chain's CDR3 is CASSTSGTSSYNEQFF. The CDR3 DNA reads TGTGCCAGCAGTACCTCCGGGACTAGCTCCTACAATGAGCAGTTCTTC. The chain links TRBV25-1 to TRBJ2-1; 8 bases agree with TRBD2. The CDR3 has 16 residues. Germline CDR1 and CDR2: MGHDK and SYGVNS. With V trimmed by 5 bases and J by 0 bases, 6 bases remained unmatched.

V and J are TRBV10-3 and TRBJ2-7; 12 bases map to TRBD1. CDR1 is ENHRY and CDR2 is SYGVKD in the germline V gene. J lost 7 bases, V lost 5 bases, and 3 bases had no gene match. This CDR3 has 13 amino acids. In DNA form, the CDR3 reads TGTGCCATCAGTAGGGACAGGGGGCAAGAGCAGTACTTC. This encodes CAISRDRGQEQYF.

The chain links TRBV5-1 to TRBJ2-5, with D tentatively TRBD1 (5 bases). This CDR3 spans 17 amino acids. Trimming pared 0 bases from V and 1 base from J, leaving 16 bases between. Germline V gives CDR1 SGHRS, CDR2 YFSETQ. The CDR3 region has the DNA TGCGCCAGCAGCTTGGCCCCTTCAGGGATCCGCCAAGAGACCCAGTACTTC. Translation: CASSLAPSGIRQETQYF.

The chain is built from TRBV7-9 and TRBJ2-5; TRBD2 might be the D (5 bases). Trimming shortened V by 6 bases and J by 1 base, and 15 bases separated the two germline ends. The CDR3 is made up of 15 amino acids. Looked up from germline, CDR1 is SEHNR and CDR2 is FQNEAQ (reference sequence). CDR3 residues: CASSPRIEGQETQYF. CDR3 coding DNA: TGTGCCAGCAGTCCGAGGATCGAGGGCCAAGAGACCCAGTACTTC. Drawing the rest from reference TRBV7-9 and TRBJ2-5, the complete variable domain is DTGVSQNPRHKITKRGQNVTFRCDPISEHNRLYWYRQTLGQGPEFLTYFQNEAQLEKSRLLSDRFSAERPKGSFSTLEIQRTEQGDSAMYLCASSPRIEGQETQYFGPGTRLLVL.

The chain combines TRBV6-5 with TRBJ2-3; TRBD2 aligns across 14 bases. V lost 4 bases and J lost 5; bases outside the gene matches: 11. Germline assignment: CDR1 MNHEY and CDR2 SVGAGI. This CDR3 comprises 18 residues. CDR3 amino acids: CASSSIYPGTSGRDTQYF. The DNA for the CDR3 is TGTGCCAGCAGTTCAATTTACCCCGGGACTAGCGGGAGAGATACGCAGTATTTT.

As to this clonotype: A much more abundant neighbour one base away suggests this may be a read error. This sequence joins TRBV7-2 and TRBJ2-7, with TRBD2 matching over 11 bases. The CDR3 is 15 amino acids. The V and J ends lost 4 bases and 1 base, in that order; junction bases with no gene match: 3. The V gene's germline CDR1 is SGHTA and CDR2 FQGNSA. Written as DNA, the CDR3 is TGTGCCAGCAGCTCGCGACTAGCGGGATCCTACGAGCAGTACTTC. This gives the protein CASSSRLAGSYEQYF.

The chain carries TRBV18 and TRBJ1-4; 7 bases line up with TRBD1. There are 16 residues in the CDR3. V shed 5 bases and J 4 bases; nucleotides not matched to a gene: 10. Looked up from germline, CDR1 is KGHSH and CDR2 is LQKENI. As DNA, the CDR3 is TGTGCCAGCTCAGAGGTCCTGGGACAGAATAATGAAAAACTGTTTTTT. Translation gives CASSEVLGQNNEKLFF.

This clonotype has only a few counts. The chain recombines TRBV12-3 or TRBV12-4 with TRBJ2-6, with D hard to call. V lost 6 bases and J 3 bases, leaving 12 bases between the germline ends. The CDR3 loop spans 15 amino acids. The CDR3 protein is CASSPRGDGANVLTF. The CDR3 DNA follows: TGTGCCAGCAGCCCCCGTGGCGATGGGGCCAACGTCCTGACTTTC.